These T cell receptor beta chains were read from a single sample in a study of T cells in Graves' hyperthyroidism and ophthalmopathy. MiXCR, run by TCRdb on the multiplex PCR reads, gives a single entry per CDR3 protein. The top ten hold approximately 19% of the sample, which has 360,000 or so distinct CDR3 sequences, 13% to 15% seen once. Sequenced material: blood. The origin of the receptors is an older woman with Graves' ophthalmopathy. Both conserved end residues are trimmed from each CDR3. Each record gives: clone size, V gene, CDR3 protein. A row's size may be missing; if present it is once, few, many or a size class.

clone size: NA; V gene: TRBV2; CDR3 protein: ASMGGLAGIRY
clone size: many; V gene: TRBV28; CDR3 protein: ASSPRGGDANEQF
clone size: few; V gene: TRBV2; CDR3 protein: ASRAKPAGTQY
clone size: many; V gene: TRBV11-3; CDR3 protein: ASSLESTHEQY
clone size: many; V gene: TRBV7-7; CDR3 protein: AREEQY
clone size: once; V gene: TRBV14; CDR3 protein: ASSQGELREQF
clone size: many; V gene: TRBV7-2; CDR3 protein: ASSPRGDGNSNQPQH
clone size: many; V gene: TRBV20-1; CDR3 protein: SARDGTGGLNQPQH
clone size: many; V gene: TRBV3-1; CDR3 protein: ASSQGTVYGYT
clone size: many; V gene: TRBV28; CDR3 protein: ASSSTGTSGRAKQF
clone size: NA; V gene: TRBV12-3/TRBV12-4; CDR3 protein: ASSEAGNTEAF
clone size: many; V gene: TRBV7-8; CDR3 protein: ASSLRGDRDYEQY
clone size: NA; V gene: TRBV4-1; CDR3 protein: ASSQILANPILRTEAF
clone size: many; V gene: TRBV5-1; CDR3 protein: ASSRGLAGGWVDNEQF
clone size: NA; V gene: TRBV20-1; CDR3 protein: SARDRPAAPEQY
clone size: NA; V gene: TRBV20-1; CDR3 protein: SAGGLAGGYEQY
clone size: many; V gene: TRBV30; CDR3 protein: AWSGRPGAQY
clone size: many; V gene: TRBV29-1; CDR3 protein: SSLAGGPWDTQY
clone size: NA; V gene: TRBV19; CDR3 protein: ASSIGLAKNIQY
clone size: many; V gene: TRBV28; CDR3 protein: ASSSFRDREGDTQY
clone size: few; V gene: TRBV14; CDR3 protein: ASSLGRGPLYEQY
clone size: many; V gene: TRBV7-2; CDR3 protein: ASSLGSAYSGNTIY
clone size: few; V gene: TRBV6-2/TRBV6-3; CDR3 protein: ASTDPRYEQC
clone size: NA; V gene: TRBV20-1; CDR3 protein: SARSPDTEAF
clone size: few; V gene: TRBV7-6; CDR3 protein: ASSLVGLGGTGELF
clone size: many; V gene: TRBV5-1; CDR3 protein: ASRRQAPGAQY
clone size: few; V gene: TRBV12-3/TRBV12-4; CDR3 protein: ASSFRLAMNTGELF
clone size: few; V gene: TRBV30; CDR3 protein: AWGTRDNIQY
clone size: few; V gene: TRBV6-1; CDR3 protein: ASSPGDQPQH
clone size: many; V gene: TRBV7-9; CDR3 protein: ASSLAWGTNTQETQY
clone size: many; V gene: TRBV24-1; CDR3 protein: ATSADGPGGYQETQY